This is a list of T cell receptor beta chains from one sample in a study of blood T cell repertoires in COVID-19. The data were produced by immunoSEQ multiplex PCR, yet TCRdb's version contains in-frame clones alone and is incomplete. The table records approximately 150,000 clones, approximately 88% of them present only once. The sequencing input was peripheral blood. The receptors derive from a woman aged 50 to 65 with acute or convalescent COVID-19. The conserved cysteine and the conserved F or W are not part of the CDR3 here. Each record gives: CDR3 protein, V gene, J gene.

CDR3 protein: ASSLQTDTQY; V gene: TRBV11-2; J gene: TRBJ2-3
CDR3 protein: ASSPTGTGAGTEAF; V gene: TRBV3-1/TRBV3-2; J gene: TRBJ1-1
CDR3 protein: ASNTGLWRNTIY; V gene: TRBV28; J gene: TRBJ1-3
CDR3 protein: ASSLTGWAF; V gene: TRBV7-9; J gene: TRBJ1-1
CDR3 protein: ASSIGLRTGDTGELF; V gene: TRBV19; J gene: TRBJ2-2
CDR3 protein: ASSAGDRRGTEAF; V gene: TRBV5-1; J gene: TRBJ1-1
CDR3 protein: ASSYSGRGLNEKLF; V gene: TRBV6-5; J gene: TRBJ1-4
CDR3 protein: SGIAGVGQF; V gene: TRBV29-1; J gene: TRBJ2-1
CDR3 protein: ASRKRQNNSPLH; V gene: TRBV28; J gene: TRBJ1-6
CDR3 protein: ASSSTGSKAYEQY; V gene: TRBV10-1; J gene: TRBJ2-7
CDR3 protein: ASSLQKPGELF; V gene: TRBV27; J gene: TRBJ2-2
CDR3 protein: ASSFSGGPPGNEQF; V gene: TRBV13; J gene: TRBJ2-1
CDR3 protein: ASSPTGIMNTEAF; V gene: TRBV7-6; J gene: TRBJ1-1
CDR3 protein: ASSQGLADTQY; V gene: TRBV18; J gene: TRBJ2-3
CDR3 protein: ASSLGQGHTDTQY; V gene: TRBV5-1; J gene: TRBJ2-3
CDR3 protein: ASSPSGGTEAF; V gene: TRBV14; J gene: TRBJ1-1
CDR3 protein: ASSPQGGLGTEAF; V gene: TRBV18; J gene: TRBJ1-1
CDR3 protein: ASSQGQGAYEQY; V gene: TRBV5-1; J gene: TRBJ2-7
CDR3 protein: ASSQSTPNRETVKETQY; V gene: TRBV3-1/TRBV3-2; J gene: TRBJ2-5
CDR3 protein: ASSQFAGNTIY; V gene: TRBV2; J gene: TRBJ1-3
CDR3 protein: ASSTSGAAGEKLF; V gene: TRBV9; J gene: TRBJ1-4
CDR3 protein: SARLQGRDTEAF; V gene: TRBV29-1; J gene: TRBJ1-1
CDR3 protein: ASSLTGSLNTEAF; V gene: TRBV5-1; J gene: TRBJ1-1
CDR3 protein: ASSLGAGSYEQY; V gene: TRBV5-4; J gene: TRBJ2-7
CDR3 protein: ASSLASRKTQY; V gene: TRBV12-3/TRBV12-4; J gene: TRBJ2-5
CDR3 protein: ASSLAGTGENQPQH; V gene: TRBV7-9; J gene: TRBJ1-5
CDR3 protein: ASSGTSGLGADTQY; V gene: TRBV6-1; J gene: TRBJ2-3
CDR3 protein: ASAGQMNTEAF; V gene: TRBV12-3/TRBV12-4; J gene: TRBJ1-1
CDR3 protein: ASSRWPGRGEKLF; V gene: TRBV5-8; J gene: TRBJ1-4
CDR3 protein: ASSLNREETQY; V gene: TRBV11-1; J gene: TRBJ2-5
CDR3 protein: ASSPPPGQQAYNEQF; V gene: TRBV28; J gene: TRBJ2-1
CDR3 protein: ATSRVAGRPYEQY; V gene: TRBV15; J gene: TRBJ2-7
CDR3 protein: ASSLTGQVNTEAF; V gene: TRBV7-3; J gene: TRBJ1-1
CDR3 protein: ASSLGTGSNQPQH; V gene: TRBV7-2; J gene: TRBJ1-5
CDR3 protein: SATLSRPY; V gene: TRBV20-1; J gene: TRBJ2-3
CDR3 protein: ASSLVRGQGNEKLF; V gene: TRBV7-9; J gene: TRBJ1-4
CDR3 protein: ASSLATTEAF; V gene: TRBV4-1; J gene: TRBJ1-1
CDR3 protein: ASSTTGWNSPLH; V gene: TRBV11-2; J gene: TRBJ1-6
CDR3 protein: ASSRTGVGTEAF; V gene: TRBV2; J gene: TRBJ1-1
CDR3 protein: ASSPLGAGLVTYGYT; V gene: TRBV7-8; J gene: TRBJ1-2
CDR3 protein: ASSLVSRNTGELF; V gene: TRBV7-9; J gene: TRBJ2-2
CDR3 protein: SVNRGDGYT; V gene: TRBV29-1; J gene: TRBJ1-2
CDR3 protein: ASSLGAGGHYGYT; V gene: TRBV5-1; J gene: TRBJ1-2
CDR3 protein: ASSYSNQVAEAF; V gene: TRBV6-6; J gene: TRBJ1-1
CDR3 protein: SVSPGTRNIQY; V gene: TRBV29-1; J gene: TRBJ2-4
CDR3 protein: ASSQLYSNQPQH; V gene: TRBV4-1; J gene: TRBJ1-5
CDR3 protein: ASSYSPATNEKLF; V gene: TRBV6-5; J gene: TRBJ1-4
CDR3 protein: ASSWGQAGAGELF; V gene: TRBV10-2; J gene: TRBJ2-2
CDR3 protein: ASSRSSYNEQF; V gene: TRBV27; J gene: TRBJ2-1
CDR3 protein: ASSIQGAYEQY; V gene: TRBV11-2; J gene: TRBJ2-7
CDR3 protein: AGSRTGDTEAF; V gene: TRBV12-3/TRBV12-4; J gene: TRBJ1-1
CDR3 protein: ASSTFVTGELF; V gene: TRBV12-3/TRBV12-4; J gene: TRBJ2-2
CDR3 protein: ASSRGSGNQPQH; V gene: TRBV6-5; J gene: TRBJ1-5
CDR3 protein: ASQGDGYT; V gene: TRBV10-3; J gene: TRBJ1-2
CDR3 protein: ASSLPSRADLAKNIQY; V gene: TRBV7-9; J gene: TRBJ2-4